These 16 T cell receptor beta chains were sequenced from one sample in a study of blood T cell repertoires in COVID-19. Data came from immunoSEQ multiplex PCR; TCRdb stores just in-frame clones and leaves some out. The table shows over 250,000 clones, with 75% to 90% occurring only once. What was sequenced was peripheral blood. The receptors were sampled from a woman in her 70s with COVID-19, enrolled during active disease.

This clone appeared once. The chain has TRBV24-1 and TRBJ1-1; D perhaps matches TRBD1 (5 bases). The CDR3 extends over 15 amino acids. Germline V lookup: CDR1 KGHDR, CDR2 SFDVKD. The V end was cut by 4 bases, the J end by 5 bases, with 16 bases between. The CDR3 loop reads CATSDPRRGGTEAFF. CDR3 DNA: TGTGCCACCAGTGACCCGAGGCGGGGGGGGACTGAAGCTTTCTTT.

This clone was found once. This chain connects TRBV9 to TRBJ2-1; 8 nucleotides align to TRBD2. Germline CDR1 and CDR2: SGDLS and YYNGEE. The V gene end was trimmed by 0 bases and the J gene end by 5 bases; junction bases not matched to a gene: 4. The CDR3 runs to 15 residues. CDR3 coding DNA: TGTGCCAGCAGCGTAGCAGCGGGGGCCCACAATGAGCAGTTCTTC. Protein sequence: CASSVAAGAHNEQFF.

On this clone: At the DNA level, this CDR3 is encoded by other sequences in the same sample as well. The rearrangement uses TRBV30 and TRBJ1-5, with TRBD1 identical over 7 bases. V lost 0 bases and J lost 6; bases outside the gene matches: 2. Germline V lookup: CDR1 GTSNPN, CDR2 SVGIG (reference sequence). The CDR3 length is 13 residues. The CDR3 DNA follows: TGTGCCTGGAGTGTACAGGGGATTCAGCCCCAGCATTTT. The encoded protein is CAWSVQGIQPQHF.

The V call is TRBV12-3 or TRBV12-4, the J call TRBJ2-5; maybe TRBD1 (5 bases). Trimming stripped 3 bases from V and 2 bases from J, with 7 bases between. CDR3 length: 13 amino acids. The CDR3 coding sequence is TGTGCCAGCAGTTTTAAGGGGCAAGAGACCCAGTACTTC. Its translation: CASSFKGQETQYF.

This sequence joins TRBV30 and TRBJ2-3; tentatively, D is TRBD1 (5 bases). The V end was cut by 2 bases, the J end by 4 bases, with 13 bases between. Germline V gene data show CDR1 as GTSNPN and CDR2 as SVGIG (reference sequence). The CDR3 runs to 14 residues. CDR3 protein: CAWSSGKSADTQYF. CDR3 in DNA: TGTGCCTGGAGTTCAGGGAAGTCGGCAGATACGCAGTATTTT.

This chain connects TRBV3-1 (or the pseudogene TRBV3-2) to TRBJ1-1, with 11 nucleotides matching TRBD1. Germline CDR1 reads LGHDT; CDR2 reads YNNKEL (reference sequence). Trimming cost V 4 bases and J 5 bases; bases outside gene matches: 3. The CDR3 has 14 residues. The CDR3 DNA is TGTGCCAGCAGCCTCCGGGACAGGGGGACTGAAGCTTTCTTT. It codes for CASSLRDRGTEAFF.

V usage is TRBV30 and J usage is TRBJ1-6; 9 bases match TRBD1. The germline V gene encodes CDR1 GTSNPN and CDR2 SVGIG (reference sequence). This CDR3 region has 14 residues. V shed 4 bases, J shed 7 bases, and the junction held 5 bases outside the gene matches. CDR3 loop: CAWIAGTGNSPLHF. The CDR3 nucleotides read TGTGCCTGGATTGCCGGGACAGGGAATTCACCCCTCCACTTT.

The chain has TRBV5-1 and TRBJ2-7; D uncertain. The CDR3 spans 15 residues. Germline assignment: CDR1 SGHRS and CDR2 YFSETQ. The ends were cut back, 1 base at V and 5 bases at J, with 16 bases in the middle. CDR3 DNA: TGCGCCAGCAGCTTGTGGGCCCCCAATGGCGACGAGCAGTACTTC. Its protein product is CASSLWAPNGDEQYF.

This clone was counted a few times. The chain carries TRBV5-1 and TRBJ1-2; D gene uncertain. Germline values: CDR1 SGHRS, CDR2 YFSETQ. The CDR3 contains 14 residues. The V end lost 0 bases, the J end lost 5 bases, and 11 bases lay between the germline ends. This CDR3 is CASSLESVRYGYTF. In DNA form, the CDR3 reads TGCGCCAGCAGCTTGGAGTCAGTACGTTATGGCTACACCTTC.

The chain recombines TRBV7-9 with TRBJ1-5, with D perhaps TRBD1 (6 bases). Per the germline V gene, CDR1 is SEHNR and CDR2 is FQNEAQ (reference sequence). This CDR3 comprises 14 residues. The V end was cut by 3 bases, the J end by 6 bases, with 12 bases between. The DNA of the CDR3 is TGTGCCAGCAGCTTCGGGGGGCAAGGTCAGCCCCAGCATTTT. It is translated as CASSFGGQGQPQHF.

In this sample, this clone turned up a few times. V is TRBV6-6 and J is TRBJ1-1, with D possibly TRBD1 on 6 matching bases. The CDR3 loop spans 15 amino acids. Per the germline V gene, CDR1 is MNHNY and CDR2 is SVGAGI (reference sequence). V lost 5 bases and J 3 bases, leaving 16 bases between the germline ends. DNA for the CDR3: TGTGCCAGCAGTCCTACAGGGTCGAAGGACACTGAAGCTTTCTTT. Protein: CASSPTGSKDTEAFF.

V is TRBV5-1 and J is TRBJ2-5; 11 bases line up with TRBD1. CDR1 SGHRS and CDR2 YFSETQ come from the germline V gene. The CDR3 has 17 amino acids. V lost 4 bases to trimming and J lost 5 bases; unmatched junction nucleotides: 13. For the CDR3, the DNA is TGCGCCAGCAGCCCTTATGCCGGGACAGGGGGTAGGGAGACCCAGTACTTC. Residues: CASSPYAGTGGRETQYF.

The V call is TRBV6-5, the J call TRBJ1-6, with D possibly TRBD1 on 6 matching bases. Germline V gene data show CDR1 as MNHEY and CDR2 as SVGAGI. CDR3 size: 13 residues. Trimming took 5 bases from V and 7 from J, leaving 9 bases between them. CDR3 nucleotides: TGTGCCAGCAGTAGGACAGACAATTCACCCCTCCACTTT. Its translation is CASSRTDNSPLHF.

The chain links TRBV27 to TRBJ2-5; a weak D match, TRBD2 (6 bases). Trimming took off 2 bases at V and 6 bases at J, with 13 bases between the two ends. CDR1 is MNHEY, CDR2 SMNVEV, per germline (reference sequence). This CDR3 spans 14 amino acids. CDR3 in amino acids: CASSLRWREQTQYF. The DNA for the CDR3 is TGTGCCAGCAGTTTAAGGTGGAGGGAGCAGACCCAGTACTTC.

The chain is built from TRBV11-2 and TRBJ2-5, with TRBD2 matching over 9 bases. V shed 1 base and J 3 bases; nucleotides not matched to a gene: 15. The CDR3 spans 19 residues. Germline V gene sequence: CDR1 SGHAT, CDR2 FQNNGV. The CDR3 reads CASSLVPSAGGPSEETQYF. The DNA of the CDR3 is TGTGCCAGCAGCTTAGTACCTTCGGCGGGGGGGCCGTCCGAAGAGACCCAGTACTTC.

This rearrangement joins TRBV28 to TRBJ1-2; TRBD1 is a possible D gene (6 bases). CDR1 is MDHEN and CDR2 is SYDVKM in the germline V gene. The V end lost 4 bases, the J end lost 3 bases, and 15 bases lay between the germline ends. The CDR3 consists of 15 residues. DNA for the CDR3: TGTGCCAGCAGTTCGACAGGTCCCACCTACTATGGCTACACCTTC. This sequence encodes CASSSTGPTYYGYTF.